The TCR beta chain described here comes from a study of blood T cell repertoires in COVID-19. About the study: COVID-19 samples, acute and convalescent, were from the United States, Italy and Spain.

Under the authors' procedure: Estimation of nucleated cell counts was performed using reference gene primer amplification. The repertoire was sequenced with immunoSEQ multiplex PCR; TCRdb's copy has only in-frame clones and lacks some. D and trimming were read from the DNA, whereas the V and J calls and clone size are those reported in that table. This table holds about 150,000 clones, 75% to 90% found once. The CDR3 extends over 12 amino acids. Germline CDR1 is MDHEN and CDR2 is SYDVKM. Trimming removed 6 bases at V and 5 bases at J, with 9 bases between. This sequence was found in a human donor in a cohort sampled during active COVID-19. The gene calls are TRBV28 and TRBJ2-3; D call uncertain. Sequencing was performed on peripheral blood. The chain's CDR3 is CASSTSRDTQYF. DNA of the CDR3: TGTGCCAGCAGCACCTCGCGAGATACGCAGTATTTT.